Below are 13 T cell receptor beta chains sequenced from a single sample in a study of blood T cell repertoires in COVID-19. Generated by immunoSEQ multiplex PCR, the TCRdb table keeps only in-frame clones and is missing some. The sample shows more than 100,000 clones, over 75% of them seen only once. The source material was peripheral blood. Receptors were obtained from a woman aged 55-70 years with acute or convalescent COVID-19.

J is TRBJ2-7 and V is TRBV3-1 (or the pseudogene TRBV3-2); TRBD1 aligns across 7 bases. V lost 1 base, J lost 5 bases, and 8 bases stayed unmatched. The CDR3 is 15 amino acids. Germline V gene sequence: CDR1 LGHDT, CDR2 YNNKEL (reference sequence). The CDR3 is CASSQGTGPVDEQYF. CDR3 bases: TGTGCCAGCAGCCAAGGGACAGGTCCTGTGGACGAGCAGTACTTC.

The rearrangement links TRBV7-9 to TRBJ2-1, with 11 bases matching TRBD2. Looked up from germline, CDR1 is SEHNR and CDR2 is FQNEAQ (reference sequence). V dropped 2 bases and J dropped 4; count of bases not matched to a gene: 4. The CDR3 consists of 16 residues. CDR3 sequence: CASSLPGLAAYNEQFF. Here the CDR3 DNA reads TGTGCCAGCAGCTTACCGGGACTAGCGGCTTACAATGAGCAGTTCTTC. Variable domain in full (rest from reference TRBV7-9 and TRBJ2-1): DTGVSQNPRHKITKRGQNVTFRCDPISEHNRLYWYRQTLGQGPEFLTYFQNEAQLEKSRLLSDRFSAERPKGSFSTLEIQRTEQGDSAMYLCASSLPGLAAYNEQFFGPGTRLTVL.

J is TRBJ2-1 and V is TRBV28; TRBD2 matches at 9 bases. V was clipped by 3 bases and J by 5 bases; unmatched bases: 5. Germline-derived CDR1 and CDR2 are MDHEN and SYDVKM. This CDR3 region has 15 residues. The CDR3 reads CASSLAGGPHNEQFF. The CDR3 DNA follows: TGTGCCAGCAGTTTGGCGGGAGGGCCACACAATGAGCAGTTCTTC.

This chain uses TRBV25-1 with TRBJ1-6; possible D gene TRBD1, 6 bases. Germline CDR1 reads MGHDK; CDR2 reads SYGVNS. V shed 4 bases and J shed 9 bases, with 13 bases lying between them. The CDR3 sequence is 14 residues long. CDR3 protein: CASSGNDRFSPLHF. DNA of the CDR3: TGTGCCAGCAGTGGGAACGACAGGTTTTCACCCCTCCACTTT.

The chain couples TRBV7-2 to TRBJ1-1, with unresolved D. This CDR3 has 15 amino acids. Looked up from germline, CDR1 is SGHTA and CDR2 is FQGNSA. The V and J ends lost 3 bases and 2 bases respectively, with 13 bases between them. The CDR3 region has the DNA TGTGCCAGCAGCTTTATTCCTAGTATCAACACTGAAGCTTTCTTT. Translated: CASSFIPSINTEAFF.

This clone was picked up a small number of times. The rearrangement uses TRBV7-8 and TRBJ2-7; D perhaps matches TRBD2 (5 bases). The CDR3 is 14 residues long. CDR1 is SGHVS and CDR2 is FQNEAQ in the germline V gene. The V gene lost 3 bases and the J gene lost 6 bases, with 15 bases spanning the gap. This CDR3 is CASSLDSRGSEQYF. In DNA, the CDR3 is TGTGCCAGCAGCTTGGACTCTAGAGGTTCCGAGCAGTACTTC.

This clone was detected a few times. In DNA form, the CDR3 reads TGTGCCAGCTCACCAATCGCCGGGGAGCTGTTTTTT. Translating gives CASSPIAGELFF. The chain is built from TRBV18 and TRBJ2-2; D unclear. Germline V lookup: CDR1 KGHSH, CDR2 LQKENI. CDR3 size: 12 residues. Trimming took 2 bases from V and 6 from J, leaving 4 bases between them.

A word on this clone: Mismatch with germline at one junction end may stem from a read error. This sequence joins TRBV2 and TRBJ1-2; D gene uncertain. This CDR3 is built from 8 residues. Germline lookup yields CDR1 SNHLY and CDR2 FYNNEI. This chain's CDR3 is CASSERGF. The CDR3 DNA reads as TGTGCCAGCAGTGAACGGGGCTTC.

The chain recombines TRBV4-1 with TRBJ1-3, with 10 bases lining up with TRBD1. Trimming took 1 base from V and 5 from J; bases not matched to a gene: 2. The germline V gene has CDR1 MGHRA and CDR2 YSYEKL. CDR3 length: 15 residues. The CDR3 loop is CASSQGDRGRNTIYF. CDR3 in DNA: TGCGCCAGCAGCCAAGGGGACAGGGGACGAAACACCATATATTTT.

The chain is built from TRBV6-5 and TRBJ2-7; possible D gene TRBD2, 6 bases. Germline CDR1 reads MNHEY; CDR2 reads SVGAGI. V lost 4 bases and J lost 3, with 13 bases in between. This CDR3 contains 14 residues. The CDR3 DNA sequence: TGTGCCAGCAGTTTGGGACTCGGAAACTACGAGCAGTACTTC. It is translated as CASSLGLGNYEQYF.

The chain employs TRBV27 and TRBJ2-3; the match to TRBD2 covers 10 bases. Germline CDR1 reads MNHEY; CDR2 reads SMNVEV (reference sequence). J lost 0 bases, V lost 6 bases, and 9 bases had no gene match. This CDR3 is built from 17 residues. CDR3 DNA: TGTGCCAGCAGCCGCCGGACTAGCGGCTATAGCACAGATACGCAGTATTTT. It yields the protein CASSRRTSGYSTDTQYF.

The chain has TRBV6-7 and TRBJ1-3; TRBD1 matches 9 bases. TRBV6-7 is noted as an ORF with a role that remains uncertain. This CDR3 is 19 amino acids long. V lost 0 bases to trimming and J lost 4 bases; unmatched junction nucleotides: 13. The CDR3 spells CASSYSNPVPGTGGNTIYF. CDR3 nucleotides: TGTGCCAGCAGTTACTCGAATCCCGTTCCCGGGACAGGGGGAAACACCATATATTTT.

The chain carries TRBV19 and TRBJ2-2; 8 nucleotides line up with TRBD1. V was clipped by 6 bases and J by 0 bases; unmatched bases: 6. Germline CDR1 reads LNHDA; CDR2 reads SQIVND (reference sequence). The CDR3 is 16 residues long. DNA for the CDR3: TGTGCCAGTAGGCAGGGGGCCGGCGCGAACACCGGGGAGCTGTTTTTT. Translating it yields CASRQGAGANTGELFF.